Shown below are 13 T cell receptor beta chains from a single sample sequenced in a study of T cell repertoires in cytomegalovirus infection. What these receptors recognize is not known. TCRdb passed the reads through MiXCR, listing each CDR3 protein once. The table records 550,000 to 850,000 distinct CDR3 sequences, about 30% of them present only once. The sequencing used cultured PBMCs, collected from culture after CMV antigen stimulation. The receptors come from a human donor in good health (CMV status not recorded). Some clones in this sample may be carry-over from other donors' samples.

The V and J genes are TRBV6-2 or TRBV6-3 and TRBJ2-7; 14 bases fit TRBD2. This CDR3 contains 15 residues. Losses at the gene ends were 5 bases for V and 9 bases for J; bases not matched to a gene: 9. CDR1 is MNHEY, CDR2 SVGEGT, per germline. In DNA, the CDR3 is TGTGCCAGCAGTGACCGACTAGCGGGAGGGCCTGGGCAGTACTTC. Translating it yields CASSDRLAGGPGQYF.

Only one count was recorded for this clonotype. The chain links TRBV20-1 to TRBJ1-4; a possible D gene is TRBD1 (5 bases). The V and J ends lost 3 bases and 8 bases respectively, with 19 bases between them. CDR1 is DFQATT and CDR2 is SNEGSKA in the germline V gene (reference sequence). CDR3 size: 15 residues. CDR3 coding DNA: TGCAGTGCTAGGGAGCTGGCAGGGTGGAGGGAAAAACTGTTTTTT. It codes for CSARELAGWREKLFF.

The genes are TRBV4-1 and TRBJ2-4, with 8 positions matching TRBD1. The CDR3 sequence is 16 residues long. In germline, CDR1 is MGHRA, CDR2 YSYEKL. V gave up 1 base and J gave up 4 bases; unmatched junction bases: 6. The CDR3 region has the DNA TGCGCCAGCAGCCAAGTTGGCAGGGGGCGTAAAAACATTCAGTACTTC. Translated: CASSQVGRGRKNIQYF.

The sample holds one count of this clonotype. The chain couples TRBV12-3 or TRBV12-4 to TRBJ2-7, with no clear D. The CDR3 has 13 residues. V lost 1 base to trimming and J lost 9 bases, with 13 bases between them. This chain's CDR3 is CASSLGPSVGQYF. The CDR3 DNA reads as TGTGCCAGCAGTTTAGGGCCCAGCGTCGGGCAGTACTTC.

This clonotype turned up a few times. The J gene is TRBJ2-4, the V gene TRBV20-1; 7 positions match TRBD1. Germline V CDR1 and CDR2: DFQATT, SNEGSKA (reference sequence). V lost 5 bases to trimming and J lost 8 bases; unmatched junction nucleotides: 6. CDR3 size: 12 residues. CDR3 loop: CSAQQGIDIQYF. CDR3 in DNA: TGCAGTGCTCAACAGGGGATCGACATTCAGTACTTC.

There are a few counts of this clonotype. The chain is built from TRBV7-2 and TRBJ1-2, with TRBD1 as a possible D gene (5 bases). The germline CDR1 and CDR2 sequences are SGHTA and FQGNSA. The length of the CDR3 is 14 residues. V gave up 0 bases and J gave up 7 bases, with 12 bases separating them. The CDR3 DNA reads TGTGCCAGCAGCTTAGCTCGGGGGAGTCGTGGCTACACCTTC. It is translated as CASSLARGSRGYTF.

Here the CDR3 reads CATQPLLAGVQETQYF. The DNA for the CDR3 is TGTGCCACCCAACCTCTTCTAGCGGGAGTTCAAGAGACCCAGTACTTC. The chain combines TRBV10-3 with TRBJ2-5, with TRBD2 matching 10 bases. This CDR3 has 16 residues. CDR1 and CDR2 (germline): ENHRY, SYGVKD. The junction had 13 bases not matched to a gene; V was cut back by 10 bases and J by 2 bases.

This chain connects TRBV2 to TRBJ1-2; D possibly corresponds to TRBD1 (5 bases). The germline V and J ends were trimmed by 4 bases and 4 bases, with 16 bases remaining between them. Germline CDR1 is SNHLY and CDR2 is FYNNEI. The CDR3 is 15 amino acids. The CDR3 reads CASSGVPGSSYGYTF. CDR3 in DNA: TGTGCCAGCAGTGGCGTTCCAGGGAGTAGCTATGGCTACACCTTC.

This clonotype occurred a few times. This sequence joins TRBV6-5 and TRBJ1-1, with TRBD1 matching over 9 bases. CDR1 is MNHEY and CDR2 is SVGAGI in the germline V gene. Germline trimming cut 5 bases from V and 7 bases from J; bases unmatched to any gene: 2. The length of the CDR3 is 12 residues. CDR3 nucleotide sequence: TGTGCCAGCAGTCGGACAGGGGATGAAGCTTTCTTT. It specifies CASSRTGDEAFF.

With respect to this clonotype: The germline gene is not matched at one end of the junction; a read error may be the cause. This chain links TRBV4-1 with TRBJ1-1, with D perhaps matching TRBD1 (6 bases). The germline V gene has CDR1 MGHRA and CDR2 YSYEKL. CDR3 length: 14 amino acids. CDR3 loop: CASSQDRTGRGAFF. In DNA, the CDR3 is TGTGCCAGCAGCCAAGATCGCACAGGGAGAGGAGCTTTCTTT.

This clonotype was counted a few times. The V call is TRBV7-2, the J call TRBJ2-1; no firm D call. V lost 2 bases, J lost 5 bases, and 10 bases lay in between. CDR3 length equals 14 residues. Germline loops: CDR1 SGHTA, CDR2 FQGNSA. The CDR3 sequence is CASSLSPTNNEQFF. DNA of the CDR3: TGTGCCAGCAGCTTATCCCCGACAAACAATGAGCAGTTCTTC.

The CDR3 is CASSYDPGGGGQETQYF. For the CDR3, the DNA is TGTGCCAGCAGTTACGACCCCGGGGGGGGGGGGCAAGAGACCCAGTACTTC. The chain is built from TRBV6-6 and TRBJ2-5; 8 bases are shared with TRBD2. CDR1 MNHNY and CDR2 SVGAGI come from the germline V gene (reference sequence). With 2 bases clipped from V and 2 bases from J, the junction kept 10 bases outside the gene matches. There are 17 residues in the CDR3.

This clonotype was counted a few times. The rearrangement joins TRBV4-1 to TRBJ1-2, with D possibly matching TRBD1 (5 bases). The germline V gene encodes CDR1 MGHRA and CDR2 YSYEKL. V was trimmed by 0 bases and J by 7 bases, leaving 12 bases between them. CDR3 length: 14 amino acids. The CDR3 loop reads CASSQERGPIGYTF. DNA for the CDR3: TGCGCCAGCAGCCAAGAGAGGGGACCAATTGGCTACACCTTC.